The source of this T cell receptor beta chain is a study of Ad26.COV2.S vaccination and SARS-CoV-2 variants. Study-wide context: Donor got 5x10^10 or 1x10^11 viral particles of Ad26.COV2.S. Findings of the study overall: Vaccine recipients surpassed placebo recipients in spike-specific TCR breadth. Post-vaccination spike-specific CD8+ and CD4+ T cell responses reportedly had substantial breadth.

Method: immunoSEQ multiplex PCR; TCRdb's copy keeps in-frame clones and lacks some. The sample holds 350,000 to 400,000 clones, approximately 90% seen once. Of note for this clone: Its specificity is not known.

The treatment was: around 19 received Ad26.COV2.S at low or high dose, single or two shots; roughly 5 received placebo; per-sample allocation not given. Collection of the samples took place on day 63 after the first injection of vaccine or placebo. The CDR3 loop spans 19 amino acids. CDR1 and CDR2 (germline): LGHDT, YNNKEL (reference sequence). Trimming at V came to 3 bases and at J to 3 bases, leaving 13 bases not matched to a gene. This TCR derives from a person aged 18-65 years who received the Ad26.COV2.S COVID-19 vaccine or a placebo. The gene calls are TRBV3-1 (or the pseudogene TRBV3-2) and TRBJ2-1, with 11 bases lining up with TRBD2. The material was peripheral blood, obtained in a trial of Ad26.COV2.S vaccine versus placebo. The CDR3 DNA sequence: TGTGCCAGCAGCCATAGGGGGACTAGCGGAACAACAATCTACAATGAGCAGTTCTTC. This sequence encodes CASSHRGTSGTTIYNEQFF.